A selection of T cell receptor beta chains follows, all from one sample in a study of blood T cell repertoires in COVID-19. Repertoires were generated with immunoSEQ multiplex PCR, while TCRdb's copy carries only in-frame clones and drops some. The table shows 60,000 to 70,000 clones, with 85% to 90% occurring only once. Sequenced: peripheral blood. These receptors came from a woman aged 80 or over with active COVID-19. The conserved cysteine and the conserved F or W are not part of the CDR3 here.

j_call | v_call | cdr3_aa
TRBJ2-2 | TRBV5-1 | ASSSSGGITGELF
TRBJ2-7 | TRBV5-4 | ASSSPYNGGRQY
TRBJ2-7 | TRBV6-5 | ASSITGSYEQY
TRBJ1-6 | TRBV5-1 | ASSLAHGQVGAPLH
TRBJ2-2 | TRBV28 | ASSSWTSGGEAGELF
TRBJ1-2 | TRBV6-1 | ASSETGRGSGYT
TRBJ2-3 | TRBV3-1/TRBV3-2 | ASSQGAGTSGGFTDTQY
TRBJ2-3 | TRBV7-2 | ASSQDRGGDTQY
TRBJ2-1 | TRBV6-2/TRBV6-3 | ASSYRSSRDNEQF
TRBJ1-3 | TRBV13 | ASSERQTAGNTIY
TRBJ1-6 | TRBV6-5 | ASTQTGSYNSPLH
TRBJ2-5 | TRBV2 | ASSADWGGSETQY
TRBJ1-2 | TRBV13 | ASSRTGGWVNYGYT
TRBJ1-4 | TRBV19 | ASSPRAGEEKLF
TRBJ1-1 | TRBV18 | ASSPPVAAGFTEAF
TRBJ1-3 | TRBV4-3 | ASSLTRGQGGNTIY
TRBJ1-3 | TRBV5-1 | ASSFGRGSGNTIY
TRBJ1-1 | TRBV7-2 | ASSATRGNTEAF
TRBJ1-5 | TRBV6-5 | ASSSGRFSNQPQH
TRBJ1-1 | TRBV9 | ASSLTGENTEAF
TRBJ1-2 | TRBV7-2 | ASSLAVGQSYGYT
TRBJ1-5 | TRBV28 | ASSLPPGSEGLPQH
TRBJ1-5 | TRBV2 | ASSVGGDQPQH
TRBJ2-5 | TRBV5-4 | ASSLGGTEETQY
TRBJ1-3 | TRBV7-2 | ASSSQISGNTIY
TRBJ2-5 | TRBV10-3 | AISDRGRLQETQY
TRBJ2-5 | TRBV7-2 | ASSFRQAMTQY
TRBJ2-1 | TRBV3-1/TRBV3-2 | ASSQEGTSGGPAYNEQF
TRBJ2-7 | TRBV7-2 | ASSPGTNLEQY
TRBJ2-1 | TRBV6-5 | ASSYSSLAGWSEQF
TRBJ2-3 | TRBV27 | ASTDLERGGADTQY
TRBJ2-6 | TRBV18 | ASSSDRRPFSGANVLT
TRBJ1-2 | TRBV19 | ASKGSPGGNLWSGYT
TRBJ2-7 | TRBV13 | ASSIGDRGSEQY
TRBJ2-7 | TRBV6-1 | ASSEVAGGQY
TRBJ2-3 | TRBV5-1 | ASSSSAGVTDTQY
TRBJ2-7 | TRBV19 | ASSIAKPTGEQY
TRBJ2-1 | TRBV10-3 | AISESTAGAGNEQF
TRBJ2-5 | TRBV7-7 | ASSGGTEGETQY
TRBJ2-4 | TRBV3-1/TRBV3-2 | ASSQVGGVNIQY